A selection of T cell receptor beta chains follows, all from one sample in a study of blood T cell repertoires in COVID-19. Measured with immunoSEQ multiplex PCR; TCRdb has only the in-frame clones, and not every one. Here the sample spans roughly 120,000 clones, roughly 79% being singletons. Source material: peripheral blood. The origin of the receptors is a man between 70 and 80 years old with acute or convalescent COVID-19. Both conserved end residues are part of each CDR3. The order of the fields is D gene, J gene, clone size, V gene, CDR3 protein, CDR3 DNA. The D gene is left open where the match is weak. A clone size is listed for some rows: how often the clone was seen (once, few, many), or a class if it is expanded.

>TRBD2|TRBJ2-1|.|TRBV3-1/TRBV3-2
CASSQGSGGNYNEQFF
TGTGCCAGCAGCCAAGGCAGCGGGGGGAATTACAATGAGCAGTTCTTC
>TRBD1|TRBJ1-1|.|TRBV4-1
CASSQDGTGGTEAFF
TGCGCCAGCAGCCAAGATGGTACAGGGGGGACTGAAGCTTTCTTT
>.|TRBJ1-2|.|TRBV9
CASSVASGASHGYTF
TGTGCCAGCAGCGTAGCCTCAGGTGCCTCCCATGGCTACACCTTC
>.|TRBJ1-5|.|TRBV7-2
CASSGTGFSNQPQHF
TGTGCCAGCAGCGGAACAGGTTTTAGCAATCAGCCCCAGCATTTT
>.|TRBJ2-1|.|TRBV7-2
CASSLRTGTFSNEQFF
TGTGCCAGCAGCTTAAGGACGGGGACTTTTAGCAATGAGCAGTTCTTC
>TRBD1|TRBJ1-6|.|TRBV2
CASTGTGGGSPLHF
TGTGCCAGCACTGGGACAGGGGGGGGTTCACCCCTCCACTTT
>.|TRBJ2-6|.|TRBV18
CASSPGGSEANVLTF
TGTGCCAGCTCACCTGGCGGCTCTGAGGCCAACGTCCTGACTTTC
>.|TRBJ1-1|.|TRBV6-5
CASSRTGMNTEAFF
TGTGCCAGCAGTCGGACGGGAATGAACACTGAAGCTTTCTTT
>.|TRBJ1-1|.|TRBV6-2/TRBV6-3
CASSSDGVPPNTEAFF
TGTGCCAGCAGTTCCGACGGAGTCCCTCCGAACACTGAAGCTTTCTTT
>.|TRBJ2-1|.|TRBV4-2
CASSQDLLRGSYNEQFF
TGTGCCAGCAGCCAAGATTTATTGCGGGGCTCCTACAATGAGCAGTTCTTC
>.|TRBJ2-1|.|TRBV6-5
CASSRAQALYNEQFF
TGTGCCAGCAGCAGGGCGCAGGCGCTATACAATGAGCAGTTCTTC
>TRBD1|TRBJ2-5|few|TRBV7-2
CASLRGPQETQYF
TGTGCCAGCTTAAGGGGGCCGCAAGAGACCCAGTACTTC
>TRBD2|TRBJ2-1|.|TRBV3-1/TRBV3-2
CASSQISGGWDEQFF
TGTGCCAGCAGCCAAATTAGCGGGGGCTGGGATGAGCAGTTCTTC
>TRBD1|TRBJ1-1|.|TRBV30
CAWSPDRPDMNTEAFF
TGTGCCTGGTCCCCGGACAGGCCAGACATGAACACTGAAGCTTTCTTT
>.|TRBJ1-1|.|TRBV6-2/TRBV6-3
CASSYSMFGGGATEAFF
TGTGCCAGCAGTTACTCGATGTTCGGCGGGGGGGCCACTGAAGCTTTCTTT
>.|TRBJ1-1|.|TRBV27
CASSFPGLRNTEAFF
TGTGCCAGCAGTTTCCCGGGATTAAGGAACACTGAAGCTTTCTTT
>.|TRBJ1-3|once|TRBV6-5
CASRTESSNTIYF
TGTGCCAGCAGAACAGAGTCCAGCAACACCATATATTTT
>TRBD1|TRBJ1-1|.|TRBV5-6
CASTFGQGLGEAFF
TGTGCCAGCACCTTCGGACAGGGTCTTGGTGAAGCTTTCTTT
>.|TRBJ2-1|.|TRBV5-1
CASSLGQGKFGNEQFF
TGCGCCAGCAGCTTGGGGCAGGGGAAGTTTGGAAATGAGCAGTTCTTC
>.|TRBJ1-1|.|TRBV2
CASGGSYTTNTEAFF
TGTGCCAGCGGAGGTTCCTATACGACAAACACTGAAGCTTTCTTT
>TRBD1|TRBJ1-4|.|TRBV6-5
CASSRQGFTNEKLFF
TGTGCCAGCAGTCGACAGGGGTTCACTAATGAAAAACTGTTTTTT
>.|TRBJ2-7|.|TRBV28
CASSLRGYAFEQYF
TGTGCCAGCAGTTTAAGAGGGTACGCTTTCGAGCAGTACTTC
>.|TRBJ2-7|.|TRBV12-3/TRBV12-4
CASSPSITYEQYF
TGTGCCAGCAGTCCATCTATTACCTACGAGCAGTACTTC
>TRBD2|TRBJ2-5|.|TRBV18
CASSPPGLAGGKETQYF
TGTGCCAGCTCACCTCCGGGACTAGCGGGGGGGAAAGAGACCCAGTACTTC
>.|TRBJ2-1|.|TRBV9
CASSVVGGAVEQFF
TGTGCCAGCAGCGTCGTGGGGGGGGCGGTTGAGCAGTTCTTC
>.|TRBJ1-3|few|TRBV18
CASSDSSGNTIYF
TGTGCCAGCTCCGACAGCTCTGGAAACACCATATATTTT
>TRBD2|TRBJ2-3|.|TRBV5-4
CASSSGGLASTDTQYF
TGTGCCAGCAGCTCTGGGGGACTAGCGAGCACAGATACGCAGTATTTT
>TRBD1|TRBJ2-5|.|TRBV24-1
CATSDHGQVMETQYF
TGTGCCACCAGTGATCACGGACAGGTAATGGAGACCCAGTACTTC
>.|TRBJ1-6|.|TRBV2
CASNRGQSSYNSPLHF
TGTGCCAGCAACCGGGGTCAAAGCTCCTATAATTCACCCCTCCACTTT
>.|TRBJ1-3|.|TRBV10-3
CAISDLRARGNTIYF
TGTGCCATCAGTGACCTGCGGGCGCGGGGAAACACCATATATTTT
>.|TRBJ2-3|.|TRBV11-3
CASSLDGPAWLPDTQYF
TGTGCCAGCAGCTTAGATGGGCCAGCATGGCTTCCTGATACGCAGTATTTT
>.|TRBJ2-1|.|TRBV6-2/TRBV6-3
CASSLSLPGRQFF
TGTGCCAGCAGCTTGTCGTTGCCGGGTCGACAGTTCTTC
>.|TRBJ1-2|.|TRBV21-1
CASRGAPNYGYTF
TGTGCCAGCAGGGGCGCACCGAACTATGGCTACACCTTC
>.|TRBJ2-3|.|TRBV29-1
CSVGGTVGAGDTQYF
TGCAGCGTCGGCGGGACAGTAGGGGCTGGCGATACGCAGTATTTT
>TRBD1|TRBJ1-6|.|TRBV5-1
CASSLQGTGDSPLHF
TGCGCCAGCAGCTTGCAGGGGACAGGAGATTCACCCCTCCACTTT
>TRBD1|TRBJ1-5|few|TRBV18
CASSGTDDQPQHF
TGTGCCAGCTCAGGGACAGACGATCAGCCCCAGCATTTT
>TRBD1|TRBJ1-2|few|TRBV9
CASSPRTGEANYGYTF
TGTGCCAGCAGCCCCCGGACAGGGGAGGCTAACTATGGCTACACCTTC
>TRBD2|TRBJ2-7|.|TRBV15
CATSRDHGGTYEQYF
TGTGCCACCAGCAGAGATCACGGGGGGACCTACGAGCAGTACTTC
>TRBD1|TRBJ2-1|few|TRBV5-1
CASSPRGFPLRGPDNEQFF
TGCGCCAGCAGCCCGCGCGGGTTTCCACTCAGGGGGCCGGACAATGAGCAGTTCTTC
>.|TRBJ2-7|.|TRBV11-3
CASSQRQGLEQYF
TGTGCCAGCAGTCAAAGACAGGGACTCGAGCAGTACTTC
>TRBD2|TRBJ2-2|.|TRBV7-3
CASSLSGGVTGELFF
TGTGCCAGCAGCCTCAGCGGGGGGGTCACCGGGGAGCTGTTTTTT
>TRBD2|TRBJ2-5|.|TRBV13
CASSLFAGDQETQYF
TGTGCCAGCAGCTTATTTGCGGGGGACCAAGAGACCCAGTACTTC
>.|TRBJ1-1|.|TRBV5-1
CASSPDAGAGNTEAFF
TGCGCCAGCAGCCCAGACGCGGGGGCCGGGAACACTGAAGCTTTCTTT
>TRBD1|TRBJ2-5|few|TRBV29-1
CSVARGQYQETQYF
TGCAGCGTTGCCCGGGGACAGTACCAAGAGACCCAGTACTTC
>TRBD1|TRBJ1-1|.|TRBV5-5
CASIQGAIATEAFF
TGTGCCAGCATACAGGGGGCAATTGCCACTGAAGCTTTCTTT
>.|TRBJ2-3|once|TRBV7-9
CASTLLGTSPDTQYF
TGTGCCAGCACCCTATTGGGCACTAGTCCAGATACGCAGTATTTT
>.|TRBJ2-2|once|TRBV10-2
CASSEISWDSGTGELFF
TGCGCCAGCAGTGAGATTTCTTGGGATAGCGGCACCGGGGAGCTGTTTTTT
>.|TRBJ2-7|few|TRBV5-1
CASSLALSLEQYF
TGCGCCAGCAGCTTGGCTTTATCCCTCGAGCAGTACTTC
>TRBD1|TRBJ2-7|.|TRBV5-4
CASSSGQSYEQYF
TGTGCCAGCAGCTCGGGACAGTCCTACGAGCAGTACTTC